This TCR beta chain was sequenced during a study of blood T cell repertoires in COVID-19. For the study at large: Italy, Spain and the United States were the sources of the convalescent and acute COVID-19 samples. T cells, B-cell-depleted T cells, or PBMCs supplied cDNA or gDNA.

Original processing methods: Nucleated cell number was recorded as an estimate derived from reference gene primer amplification. Sequenced by immunoSEQ multiplex PCR; TCRdb stores in-frame clones only, minus some. That table supplies the V and J calls and clone size; D and trimming were determined from the DNA. The sample gives over 70,000 clones, less than 90% of which show up once; roughly 19% is in the top ten. The ends lost 1 base at V and 5 bases at J; junction bases unmatched: 7. The CDR3 spans 16 residues. The germline gives CDR1 ENHRY, CDR2 SYGVKD. The chain joins TRBV10-3 to TRBJ2-5; 10 positions agree with TRBD2. This TCR was sampled from a human donor in a cohort sampled during active COVID-19. Sequenced material: peripheral blood. CDR3 protein: CAISEWASGSGETQYF. The CDR3 DNA follows: TGTGCCATCAGTGAGTGGGCTAGCGGGAGTGGGGAGACCCAGTACTTC.